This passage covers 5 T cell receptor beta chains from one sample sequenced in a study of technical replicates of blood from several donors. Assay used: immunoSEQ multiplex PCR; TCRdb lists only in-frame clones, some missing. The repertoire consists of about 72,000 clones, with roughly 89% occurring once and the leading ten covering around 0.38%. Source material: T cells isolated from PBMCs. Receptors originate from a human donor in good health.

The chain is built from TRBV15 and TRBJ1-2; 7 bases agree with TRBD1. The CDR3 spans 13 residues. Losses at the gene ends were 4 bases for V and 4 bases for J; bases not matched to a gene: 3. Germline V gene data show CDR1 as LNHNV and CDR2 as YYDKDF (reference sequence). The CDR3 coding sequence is TGTGCCACCAGCACAGGGGGATCCTATGGCTACACCTTC. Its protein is CATSTGGSYGYTF.

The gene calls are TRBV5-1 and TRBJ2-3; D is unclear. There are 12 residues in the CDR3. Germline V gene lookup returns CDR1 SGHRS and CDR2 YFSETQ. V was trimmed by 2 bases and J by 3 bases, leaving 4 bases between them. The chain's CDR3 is CASSLATDTQYF. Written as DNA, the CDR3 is TGCGCCAGCAGCTTAGCGACAGATACGCAGTATTTT.

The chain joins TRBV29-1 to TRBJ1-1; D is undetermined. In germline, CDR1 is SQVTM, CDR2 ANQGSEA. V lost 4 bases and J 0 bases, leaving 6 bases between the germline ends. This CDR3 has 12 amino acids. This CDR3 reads CSVAGLNTEAFF. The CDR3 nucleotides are TGCAGCGTTGCAGGCCTGAACACTGAAGCTTTCTTT.

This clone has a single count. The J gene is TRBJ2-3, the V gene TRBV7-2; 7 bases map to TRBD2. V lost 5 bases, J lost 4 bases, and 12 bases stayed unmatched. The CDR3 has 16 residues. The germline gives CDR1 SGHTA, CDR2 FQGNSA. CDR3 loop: CASSQIGTTRADTQYF. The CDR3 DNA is TGTGCCAGCAGCCAAATCGGGACTACACGGGCAGATACGCAGTATTTT.

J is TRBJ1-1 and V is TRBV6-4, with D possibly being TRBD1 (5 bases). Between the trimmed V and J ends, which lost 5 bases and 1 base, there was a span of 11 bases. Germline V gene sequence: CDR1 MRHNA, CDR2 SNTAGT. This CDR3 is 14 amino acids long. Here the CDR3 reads CASSQGLWNTEAFF. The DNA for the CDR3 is TGTGCCAGCAGTCAGGGACTGTGGAACACTGAAGCTTTCTTT.